Sequencing of this T cell receptor (beta chain) was carried out in a study of molecular identifiers for immune sequencing clone quantification. The table lists this clonotype with many counts. What it binds is not known. Study-level findings and limits: Same-barcode identical TCR molecules could make highly expanded clones look smaller than they are.

TCRdb redid the calling of the PCR reads with MiXCR, one entry per CDR3 protein. The sample carries under 350,000 distinct CDR3 sequences, roughly 23% recorded once. Germline CDR1 reads MNHEY; CDR2 reads SVGAGI. The CDR3 totals 13 residues. Trimming removed 6 bases at V and 1 base at J, with 9 bases between. Sequencing used naive CD8+ T cells from blood, with Jurkat cell RNA spiked in. Subset described: FACS-sorted CD8+CD4-CCR7+CD45RA+ naive T cells. This chain connects TRBV6-5 to TRBJ1-1; D remains unclear. The sequence was obtained from a human donor in good health. Some libraries in this study had Jurkat cell RNA spiked in. CDR3 sequence (DNA): TGTGCCAGCAGAACTGGGGAGAACACTGAAGCTTTCTTT. Translated: CASRTGENTEAFF.